These T cell receptor beta chains were read from a single sample in a study of T cells in Graves' hyperthyroidism and ophthalmopathy. MiXCR, applied by TCRdb to the multiplex PCR reads, yields one record per CDR3 protein. This table holds more than 300,000 distinct CDR3 sequences, about a sixth found once. The sequenced sample consisted of blood. The receptors originated from a woman aged 30 to 39 with Graves' hyperthyroidism that later progressed to Graves' ophthalmopathy. Both conserved end residues are part of each CDR3. Fields, in order: clone size, CDR3 length, V gene, D gene, J gene, CDR3 protein, CDR3 DNA. D genes are given only for firm matches. The size field is filled for only some rows; it gives once, few, many or a size class.

many,13,TRBV3-1,NA,TRBJ2-1,CASRASSYNEQFF,TGTGCCAGCCGGGCGAGCTCCTACAATGAGCAGTTCTTC
NA,12,TRBV29-1,NA,TRBJ1-2,CSVNTGYYGYTF,TGCAGCGTTAACACGGGGTACTATGGCTACACCTTC
few,16,TRBV3-1,NA,TRBJ2-7,CASSQDFMGFSYEQYF,TGTGCCAGCAGCCAAGATTTCATGGGGTTTTCCTACGAGCAGTACTTC
NA,16,TRBV20-1,TRBD2,TRBJ2-5,CSAIRTSGGTQETQYF,TGCAGTGCTATCCGGACTAGCGGGGGGACCCAAGAGACCCAGTACTTC
few,15,TRBV5-1,NA,TRBJ2-2,CASSFIAGPMGELFF,TGCGCCAGCAGCTTTATAGCCGGCCCGATGGGGGAGCTGTTTTTT
many,15,TRBV4-2,TRBD1,TRBJ1-1,CASSQGARQGTEAFF,TGTGCCAGCAGCCAAGGAGCACGACAGGGGACTGAAGCTTTCTTT
many,20,TRBV13,TRBD2,TRBJ2-1,CASIKLVASGGTPTYNEQFF,TGTGCCAGCATCAAGCTTGTGGCTAGCGGGGGAACACCGACCTACAATGAGCAGTTCTTC
many,14,TRBV25-1,NA,TRBJ2-7,CASVGLGGSYEQYF,TGTGCCAGCGTGGGATTGGGGGGCTCCTACGAGCAGTACTTC
many,11,TRBV7-2,NA,TRBJ2-1,CASSSNNEQFF,TGTGCCAGCTCTTCCAACAATGAGCAGTTCTTC
many,14,TRBV29-1,NA,TRBJ2-3,CSVARRGNTDTQYF,TGCAGCGTTGCTCGCAGGGGCAACACAGATACGCAGTATTTT
few,11,TRBV30,NA,TRBJ2-7,CAWSVWYEQYF,TGTGCCTGGAGTGTTTGGTACGAGCAGTACTTC
NA,14,TRBV15,NA,TRBJ1-4,CATSREGGAEKLFF,TGTGCCACCAGCAGAGAGGGAGGGGCTGAAAAACTGTTTTTT
many,15,TRBV18,NA,TRBJ2-7,CASSPSLQGSYEQYF,TGTGCCAGCTCACCAAGCCTACAGGGAAGCTACGAGCAGTACTTC
few,13,TRBV7-9,NA,TRBJ2-2,CASSLRRTGELFF,TGTGCCAGCAGCTTGCGACGGACCGGGGAGCTGTTTTTT
NA,14,TRBV25-1,NA,TRBJ1-6,CASRHTGQNSPLHF,TGTGCCAGCAGACATACAGGACAGAATTCACCCCTCCACTTT
many,18,TRBV5-1,TRBD1,TRBJ1-2,CASSEAPIQGGSYYGYTF,TGCGCCAGCAGCGAAGCTCCCATCCAAGGGGGCTCTTACTATGGCTACACCTTC
many,15,TRBV7-9,NA,TRBJ2-7,CASSRRMGSSYEQYF,TGTGCCAGCAGCCGCCGGATGGGGTCCTCCTACGAGCAGTACTTC
many,17,TRBV11-2,TRBD2,TRBJ2-1,CASSLIRGLAAFNEQFF,TGTGCCAGCAGCTTAATCCGGGGACTAGCGGCTTTCAATGAGCAGTTCTTC
few,16,TRBV24-1,TRBD1,TRBJ2-2,CATSDGDRDGTGELFF,TGTGCCACCAGTGACGGGGACAGGGATGGCACCGGGGAGCTGTTTTTT
few,13,TRBV5-1,NA,TRBJ2-1,CASSLSEIWEQFF,TGCGCCAGCAGCTTGTCGGAGATTTGGGAGCAGTTCTTC